This entry lists 22 T cell receptor beta chains sequenced from one sample in a study of T cells after posttransplantation cyclophosphamide. The assay was immunoSEQ multiplex PCR, and TCRdb's table has in-frame clones only and misses some. Recorded here are 45,000 to 55,000 clones, with no singletons, and the ten leading clones hold roughly 2%. Sequenced input: PBMCs. The receptor source for this set is a man aged 40-49 years in good health, CMV-negative, and a related stem cell transplant donor.

This clone showed up many times. V is TRBV19 and J is TRBJ1-2; unclear D gene. Trimming took off 4 bases at V and 2 bases at J, with 8 bases between the two ends. The CDR3 runs to 13 residues. Germline assignment: CDR1 LNHDA and CDR2 SQIVND (reference sequence). As DNA, the CDR3 is TGTGCCAGTAGTAGTGGACTGAACTATGGCTACACCTTC. Translation gives CASSSGLNYGYTF.

In its sample, this clone was seen many times. This chain uses TRBV9 with TRBJ1-2; D perhaps matches TRBD1 (5 bases). Trimming left V 0 bases short and J 4 bases short, with 10 bases between. Germline assignment: CDR1 SGDLS and CDR2 YYNGEE. The CDR3 sequence is 14 residues long. The CDR3 DNA reads as TGTGCCAGCAGCGTAGGTGGGGGGTCCTATGGCTACACCTTC. Translated: CASSVGGGSYGYTF.

This clone occurred many times. The CDR3 sequence: CASSSSGGAGAFF. DNA for the CDR3: TGTGCCAGCAGTAGTAGTGGAGGTGCGGGAGCTTTCTTT. This sequence joins TRBV7-3 and TRBJ1-1; D remains ambiguous. The germline V gene encodes CDR1 SGHTA and CDR2 FQGTGA. The length of the CDR3 is 13 residues. The V and J ends lost 6 bases and 10 bases respectively, with 18 bases between them.

The table lists this clone with many counts. The V gene is TRBV18, the J gene TRBJ2-7; D call uncertain. The V gene lost 3 bases and the J gene lost 6 bases, with 18 bases spanning the gap. The CDR3 totals 15 residues. Germline CDR1 reads KGHSH; CDR2 reads LQKENI. For the CDR3, the DNA is TGTGCCAGCTCACCCTTTTCTAGTCACACGGGCGAGCAGTACTTC. Encoded protein: CASSPFSSHTGEQYF.

This clone has a count of ten or more. V and J are TRBV5-4 and TRBJ2-1, with D perhaps matching TRBD2 (6 bases). Trimming pared 6 bases from V and 3 bases from J, leaving 10 bases between. Germline CDR1 reads SGHNT; CDR2 reads YYREEE (reference sequence). The CDR3 runs to 13 residues. CDR3: CASKEEGYNEQFF. The CDR3 DNA follows: TGTGCCAGCAAAGAGGAGGGCTACAATGAGCAGTTCTTC.

This clone has at least ten counts. The sample has other DNA sequences that encode this CDR3 too. The chain links TRBV2 to TRBJ1-3; 8 nucleotides line up with TRBD1. Trimming took 5 bases from V and 4 from J; bases not matched to a gene: 4. The CDR3 is made up of 14 amino acids. Looked up from germline, CDR1 is SNHLY and CDR2 is FYNNEI. The CDR3 DNA reads as TGTGCCAGCAGTCCGGACAGGGCCGGAAACACCATATATTTT. Residues: CASSPDRAGNTIYF.

There are many counts of this clone. This chain uses TRBV6-6 with TRBJ1-2, with 10 positions matching TRBD1. Germline V gene sequence: CDR1 MNHNY, CDR2 SVGAGI (reference sequence). V lost 4 bases to trimming and J lost 4 bases; unmatched junction nucleotides: 9. The CDR3 sequence is 16 residues long. DNA for the CDR3: TGTGCCAGCAGTTCGGACAGGGGGGCCTTATTCTATGGCTACACCTTC. This translates into CASSSDRGALFYGYTF.

Ten or more counts support this clone. The rearrangement joins TRBV7-2 to TRBJ2-4; D is uncertain. The germline V gene encodes CDR1 SGHTA and CDR2 FQGNSA. The length of the CDR3 is 11 residues. V was shortened by 4 bases and J by 9 bases, with 7 bases between the two germline ends. The CDR3 sequence is CASSSSVIQYF. Here the CDR3 DNA reads TGTGCCAGCAGCTCGTCGGTCATTCAGTACTTC.

This clone was found many times. V and J are TRBV28 and TRBJ1-1; TRBD1 might be the D (6 bases). V was shortened by 5 bases and J by 8 bases, with 12 bases between the two germline ends. The CDR3 is made up of 12 amino acids. CDR1 and CDR2 (germline): MDHEN, SYDVKM. CDR3: CASSPHREEAFF. The DNA for the CDR3 is TGTGCCAGCAGTCCTCACAGGGAGGAAGCTTTCTTT.

This clone was counted ten times or more. V usage is TRBV28 and J usage is TRBJ2-6; D might be TRBD2 (5 bases). V dropped 11 bases and J dropped 3 bases, with 11 bases sitting between them. Germline V gene sequence: CDR1 MDHEN, CDR2 SYDVKM. The CDR3 length is 13 residues. The CDR3 here is CAGSTVGANVLTF. The CDR3 nucleotides read TGTGCCGGGAGTACGGTTGGGGCCAACGTCCTGACTTTC.

This clone was observed many times. The chain uses TRBV28 and TRBJ2-3, with TRBD2 identical over 9 bases. From germline, CDR1 is MDHEN and CDR2 SYDVKM. Trimming at V came to 3 bases and at J to 0 bases, leaving 1 base not matched to a gene. This CDR3 is built from 15 residues. The chain's CDR3 is CASSFGLASTDTQYF. CDR3 coding DNA: TGTGCCAGCAGTTTCGGACTAGCGAGCACAGATACGCAGTATTTT.

This clone was seen repeatedly, ten times or more. The V gene is TRBV7-2, the J gene TRBJ1-2; D is perhaps TRBD1 (5 bases). Germline CDR1 and CDR2: SGHTA and FQGNSA. The CDR3 runs to 15 residues. Trimming pared 5 bases from V and 6 bases from J, leaving 19 bases between. This chain's CDR3 is CASSILSGGSDGYTF. The CDR3, as DNA: TGTGCCAGCAGCATACTTAGCGGGGGTTCGGATGGCTACACCTTC.

This clone was observed at least ten times. The chain combines TRBV7-6 with TRBJ2-7; 7 bases map to TRBD2. Germline CDR1 SGHVS, CDR2 FNYEAQ. CDR3 size: 12 residues. J was trimmed by 5 bases and V by 5 bases; bases with no gene match: 3. CDR3 nucleotides: TGTGCCAGCAGCGAAAGCGGGAACGAGCAGTACTTC. Its protein is CASSESGNEQYF.

This clone was detected ten times or more. The gene calls are TRBV4-2 and TRBJ1-5; perhaps TRBD1 as D (6 bases). This CDR3 is 17 amino acids long. Germline CDR1 reads LGHNA; CDR2 reads YNFKEQ. V was cut by 4 bases and J by 5 bases, with 21 bases left in between. The CDR3 DNA is TGTGCCAGCAGCCCCCCCCCGGACAGAGAGGGCCATCAGCCCCAGCATTTT. Translation: CASSPPPDREGHQPQHF.

In this sample, this clone turned up many times. DNA of the CDR3: TGTGCCAGCTCACTACTGGGACAGGGAGAGTCCGAGCAGTACTTC. This sequence encodes CASSLLGQGESEQYF. The gene calls are TRBV18 and TRBJ2-7, with TRBD1 matching 9 bases. CDR1 and CDR2 from the germline V gene are KGHSH and LQKENI. The CDR3 has 15 residues. Germline trimming cut 4 bases from V and 6 bases from J; bases unmatched to any gene: 10.

Ten or more counts support this clone. The chain links TRBV27 to TRBJ2-1; TRBD2 agrees at 11 bases. Germline CDR1 and CDR2: MNHEY and SMNVEV (reference sequence). V shed 4 bases, J shed 9 bases, and the junction held 8 bases outside the gene matches. CDR3 size: 15 residues. The CDR3 spells CASSSVAGGPAEQFF. The DNA for the CDR3 is TGTGCCAGCAGTTCGGTAGCGGGAGGGCCGGCTGAGCAGTTCTTC.

This clone was seen at least ten times. This chain links TRBV30 with TRBJ2-5, with TRBD1 matching 9 bases. Germline values: CDR1 GTSNPN, CDR2 SVGIG (reference sequence). Losses at the gene ends were 4 bases for V and 5 bases for J; bases not matched to a gene: 11. The CDR3 covers 15 residues. The CDR3 bases are TGTGCCTGGAAATCTACAGGGGGCCGTTGGGAGACCCAGTACTTC. Residues: CAWKSTGGRWETQYF.

This clone was observed many times. This sequence joins TRBV25-1 and TRBJ1-2; TRBD1 might be the D (6 bases). CDR3 length equals 12 residues. The germline CDR1 and CDR2 sequences are MGHDK and SYGVNS. Trimming took 2 bases from V and 7 from J, leaving 8 bases between them. For the CDR3, the DNA is TGTGCCAGCAGTGAAGGGGGCCCTGGCTACACCTTC. Its translation: CASSEGGPGYTF.

Ten or more counts support this clone. The genes are TRBV30 and TRBJ2-1; TRBD2 agrees at 7 bases. The V and J ends lost 0 bases and 9 bases, in that order; junction bases with no gene match: 8. This CDR3 has 14 residues. Per germline, CDR1 GTSNPN and CDR2 SVGIG (reference sequence). This CDR3 is CAWSVGREVGEQFF. The CDR3 nucleotides read TGTGCCTGGAGTGTAGGTCGGGAGGTGGGTGAGCAGTTCTTC. The full variable domain, rest sourced from reference TRBV30 and TRBJ2-1, is SQTIHQWPATLVQPVGSPLSLECTVEGTSNPNLYWYRQAAGRGLQLLFYSVGIGQISSEVPQNLSASRPQDRQFILSSKKLLLSDSGFYLCAWSVGREVGEQFFGPGTRLTVL.

This clone was counted ten times or more. The chain couples TRBV19 to TRBJ2-3; 8 bases are a match to TRBD1. J lost 6 bases, V lost 2 bases, and 19 bases had no gene match. The CDR3 runs to 19 residues. Germline V gene sequence: CDR1 LNHDA, CDR2 SQIVND (reference sequence). CDR3 region: CASSIFPYSDRGYWDTQYF. CDR3 nucleotides: TGTGCCAGTAGTATATTCCCCTACTCCGACAGGGGCTATTGGGATACGCAGTATTTT.

This clone was seen many times. This rearrangement joins TRBV7-2 to TRBJ1-5; D is undetermined. This CDR3 is built from 14 residues. Germline assignment: CDR1 SGHTA and CDR2 FQGNSA. The V and J ends lost 3 bases and 1 base respectively, with 7 bases between them. CDR3 sequence: CASSLSRSNQPQHF. The CDR3 region has the DNA TGTGCCAGCAGCTTGTCCAGAAGCAATCAGCCCCAGCATTTT. Using reference TRBV7-2 and TRBJ1-5 for the parts outside the CDR3, the full variable domain is GAGVSQSPSNKVTEKGKDVELRCDPISGHTALYWYRQSLGQGLEFLIYFQGNSAPDKSGLPSDRFSAERTGGSVSTLTIQRTQQEDSAVYLCASSLSRSNQPQHFGDGTRLSIL.

This clone was seen many times. The chain is built from TRBV9 and TRBJ2-7, with 9 bases that match TRBD1. The germline V gene has CDR1 SGDLS and CDR2 YYNGEE. The CDR3 is 15 amino acids. Trimming removed 1 base from V and 4 bases from J; junction bases left unmatched: 6. The DNA of the CDR3 is TGTGCCAGCAGCGTATCGGGACAGGGAGGATACGAGCAGTACTTC. It codes for CASSVSGQGGYEQYF.